This entry lists 30 T cell receptor beta chains sequenced from one sample in a study of CD8+ T cells in alopecia areata. The authors extracted RNA and reverse transcribed it into cDNA as the sequencing template. Sequenced by immunoSEQ multiplex PCR; TCRdb stores in-frame clones only, minus some. This table holds about 270,000 clones, 60% found once. The treatment denotes: oral pan-JAK inhibitor, 5-10 mg twice daily. The sequencing here drew on CD4+ T cells sorted from blood, taken around week 54, from a patient treated with tofacitinib. The receptors stem from a human donor with alopecia areata.

The V and J genes are TRBV2 and TRBJ1-2; D might be TRBD1 (6 bases). V gave up 6 bases and J gave up 0 bases, with 14 bases separating them. The germline CDR1 and CDR2 sequences are SNHLY and FYNNEI. This CDR3 is built from 15 residues. Written as DNA, the CDR3 is TGTGCCAGCAGACAACAGGGATGGGCTAACTATGGCTACACCTTC. Residues: CASRQQGWANYGYTF.

J is TRBJ1-2 and V is TRBV9; 8 bases are shared with TRBD1. The CDR3 spans 13 residues. Trimming cost V 4 bases and J 5 bases; bases outside gene matches: 4. The germline V gene encodes CDR1 SGDLS and CDR2 YYNGEE. CDR3 nucleotides: TGTGCCAGCAGCCCCGACAGGGGTTATGGCTACACCTTC. Its translation: CASSPDRGYGYTF.

J is TRBJ2-5 and V is TRBV29-1; 7 bases agree with TRBD1. The CDR3 extends over 13 amino acids. From germline, CDR1 is SQVTM and CDR2 ANQGSEA. The junction had 9 bases not matched to a gene; V was cut back by 6 bases and J by 5 bases. The CDR3 DNA follows: TGCAGCGTAGCGACAGGGCCCCGGGAGACCCAGTACTTC. It specifies CSVATGPRETQYF.

V gene TRBV5-1 combines with J gene TRBJ2-1; TRBD1 might be the D (6 bases). Deletions cut 0 bases from V and 3 bases from J, with 13 bases between. The germline V gene encodes CDR1 SGHRS and CDR2 YFSETQ. The CDR3 is 16 residues long. The CDR3 spells CASSLGAQGNYNEQFF. The CDR3, as DNA: TGCGCCAGCAGCTTGGGCGCACAGGGTAACTACAATGAGCAGTTCTTC.

The V call is TRBV4-1, the J call TRBJ2-7, with 9 bases fitting TRBD1. The length of the CDR3 is 15 residues. Germline V CDR1 and CDR2: MGHRA, YSYEKL. Unmatched junction bases numbered 7, after V lost 1 base and J lost 6 bases. The CDR3 region has the DNA TGCGCCAGCAGCCAAGTTGCACAGGGGGCAGGCGAGCAGTACTTC. Translation gives CASSQVAQGAGEQYF.

This clone showed up just once. This sequence joins TRBV2 and TRBJ2-7, with D uncertain. The V end was cut by 4 bases, the J end by 4 bases, with 8 bases between. Germline V gene data show CDR1 as SNHLY and CDR2 as FYNNEI. The CDR3 runs 12 residues. The CDR3 loop reads CASSGLGYEQYF. CDR3 sequence (DNA): TGTGCCAGCAGTGGCTTGGGGTACGAGCAGTACTTC.

The chain links TRBV7-9 to TRBJ2-7, with a tentative D call TRBD2 (6 bases). The V gene lost 5 bases and the J gene lost 7 bases, with 12 bases spanning the gap. CDR3 length: 12 residues. CDR1 is SEHNR, CDR2 FQNEAQ, per germline (reference sequence). This CDR3 reads CASSRRGGEQYF. CDR3 in DNA: TGTGCCAGCAGCCGGCGGGGTGGGGAGCAGTACTTC.

J is TRBJ1-6 and V is TRBV7-9, with a weak D call TRBD1 (6 bases). Germline CDR1 SEHNR, CDR2 FQNEAQ (reference sequence). V was trimmed by 1 base and J by 9 bases, leaving 10 bases between them. This CDR3 comprises 14 residues. In DNA, the CDR3 is TGTGCCAGCAGCTTAGAGGGGGGCTCTTCACCCCTCCACTTT. Protein product: CASSLEGGSSPLHF.

J is TRBJ1-2 and V is TRBV4-1; D call uncertain. Trimming left V 0 bases short and J 8 bases short, with 10 bases between. The CDR3 contains 13 residues. Looked up from germline, CDR1 is MGHRA and CDR2 is YSYEKL. CDR3 region: CASSQDGPWGYTF. In DNA, the CDR3 is TGCGCCAGCAGCCAAGATGGGCCTTGGGGCTACACCTTC.

The chain uses TRBV29-1 and TRBJ1-4; 7 positions agree with TRBD1. The germline gives CDR1 SQVTM, CDR2 ANQGSEA. The J segment lost 7 bases and the V segment lost 6 bases, leaving 5 bases of the junction unmatched. There are 12 residues in the CDR3. The CDR3 DNA sequence: TGCAGCGTGACAGGGCGAGGTGAAAAACTGTTTTTT. Amino acids: CSVTGRGEKLFF.

In its sample, this clone was seen a few times. The chain combines TRBV5-1 with TRBJ1-2; weak D call: TRBD1 (6 bases). Between the trimmed V and J ends, which lost 7 bases and 3 bases, there was a span of 16 bases. CDR3 length: 14 residues. Looked up from germline, CDR1 is SGHRS and CDR2 is YFSETQ. The CDR3 sequence is CASGTARQDYGYTF. Written as DNA, the CDR3 is TGCGCCAGCGGAACAGCCAGACAGGACTATGGCTACACCTTC.

The chain couples TRBV30 to TRBJ1-4; D unclear. The CDR3 sequence is 10 residues long. V shed 5 bases and J shed 11 bases, with 9 bases lying between them. Germline-derived CDR1 and CDR2 are GTSNPN and SVGIG (reference sequence). As DNA, the CDR3 is TGTGCCTGGGGGCGAGGGAAACTGTTTTTT. Amino acid sequence: CAWGRGKLFF.

The gene calls are TRBV29-1 and TRBJ2-5; the match to TRBD2 covers 8 bases. CDR1 and CDR2 (germline): SQVTM, ANQGSEA. With V trimmed by 3 bases and J by 5 bases, 2 bases remained unmatched. The CDR3 is made up of 12 amino acids. In DNA form, the CDR3 reads TGCAGCGTTGAGCGGGGGGCGGAGACCCAGTACTTC. It yields the protein CSVERGAETQYF.

V and J are TRBV5-1 and TRBJ2-2; TRBD2 aligns across 12 bases. CDR3 length: 16 residues. Germline V gene lookup returns CDR1 SGHRS and CDR2 YFSETQ. J was trimmed by 5 bases and V by 0 bases; bases with no gene match: 2. This chain's CDR3 is CASSLELAGGTGELFF. In nucleotides, the CDR3 is TGCGCCAGCAGCTTGGAACTAGCGGGGGGAACCGGGGAGCTGTTTTTT.

The J gene is TRBJ2-5, the V gene TRBV30; D may be TRBD1 or TRBD2 (5 bases each). Germline V lookup: CDR1 GTSNPN, CDR2 SVGIG (reference sequence). CDR3 size: 11 residues. This CDR3 is CAEGLRETQYF. The CDR3, as DNA: TGTGCAGAGGGGTTGAGAGAGACCCAGTACTTC.

The rearrangement links TRBV6-5 to TRBJ2-5; the D is unclear. The V end lost 4 bases, the J end lost 0 bases, and 3 bases lay between the germline ends. This CDR3 region has 12 residues. Germline assignment: CDR1 MNHEY and CDR2 SVGAGI. CDR3: CASSSHQETQYF. DNA of the CDR3: TGTGCCAGCAGTTCCCACCAAGAGACCCAGTACTTC.

The V and J genes are TRBV7-2 and TRBJ2-3; D perhaps matches TRBD2 (5 bases). The V end was cut by 5 bases, the J end by 5 bases, with 23 bases between. There are 17 residues in the CDR3. Germline-derived CDR1 and CDR2 are SGHTA and FQGNSA. CDR3 in DNA: TGTGCCAGCAGCCAAGAGTGGGCGGGCCCCCAAGGAGATACGCAGTATTTT. Protein sequence: CASSQEWAGPQGDTQYF.

The chain uses TRBV7-9 and TRBJ1-4; D not resolved. Germline V lookup: CDR1 SEHNR, CDR2 FQNEAQ (reference sequence). Trimming took 5 bases from V and 0 from J, leaving 7 bases between them. The CDR3 is 14 residues long. The CDR3, as DNA: TGTGCCAGCAGCCCCGGGGCAACTAATGAAAAACTGTTTTTT. Protein: CASSPGATNEKLFF.

V is TRBV10-3 and J is TRBJ2-2; possible D gene TRBD1, 6 bases. The CDR3 has 14 amino acids. Looked up from germline, CDR1 is ENHRY and CDR2 is SYGVKD. The V end was cut by 6 bases, the J end by 5 bases, with 13 bases between. The CDR3: CAIRKKGETGELFF. The CDR3 coding sequence is TGTGCCATCAGAAAAAAGGGGGAAACCGGGGAGCTGTTTTTT.

The V and J genes are TRBV5-6 and TRBJ2-5; D is unclear. Looked up from germline, CDR1 is SGHDT and CDR2 is YYEEEE. V was cut by 4 bases and J by 5 bases, with 12 bases left in between. This CDR3 is 13 amino acids long. The CDR3 DNA is TGTGCCAGCAGCCTAGGGTTGATCGAGACCCAGTACTTC. This encodes CASSLGLIETQYF.

This chain uses TRBV6-6 with TRBJ2-6; D gene ambiguous. Germline CDR1 reads MNHNY; CDR2 reads SVGAGI (reference sequence). The CDR3 consists of 13 residues. Trimming shortened V by 10 bases and J by 0 bases, and 7 bases separated the two germline ends. CDR3 region: CATRPSGANVLTF. The CDR3 DNA is TGTGCCACGCGGCCCTCTGGGGCCAACGTCCTGACTTTC.

The rearrangement uses TRBV7-9 and TRBJ1-1; tentatively, D is TRBD1 (5 bases). The germline CDR1 and CDR2 sequences are SEHNR and FQNEAQ (reference sequence). The germline V and J ends were trimmed by 5 bases and 8 bases, with 12 bases remaining between them. The CDR3 contains 12 residues. In DNA, the CDR3 is TGTGCCAGCAGCAAGACAGTGGAAGAAGCTTTCTTT. It specifies CASSKTVEEAFF.

This chain joins TRBV29-1 and TRBJ2-7; tentatively, D is TRBD2 (5 bases). The germline CDR1 and CDR2 sequences are SQVTM and ANQGSEA. This CDR3 has 14 amino acids. The CDR3 reads CPWESQTSSEEQYF. CDR3 coding DNA: TGCCCGTGGGAGTCTCAAACTTCTTCTGAGGAGCAGTACTTC.

The chain links TRBV30 to TRBJ2-1; 10 bases map to TRBD2. Germline CDR1 is GTSNPN and CDR2 is SVGIG (reference sequence). The V segment lost 4 bases and the J segment 4 bases; nucleotides outside the gene matches: 7. The CDR3 extends over 15 amino acids. The CDR3 here is CAWTRLAGGYNEQFF. As DNA, the CDR3 is TGTGCCTGGACCCGGTTAGCGGGGGGATACAATGAGCAGTTCTTC.

The rearrangement links TRBV2 to TRBJ2-7, with 10 bases matching TRBD1. J lost 6 bases, V lost 2 bases, and 4 bases had no gene match. In germline, CDR1 is SNHLY, CDR2 FYNNEI. There are 14 residues in the CDR3. The CDR3 sequence is CASSELGQGTEQYF. The CDR3 DNA reads as TGTGCCAGCAGTGAATTGGGACAGGGGACCGAGCAGTACTTC.

This clone was detected a few times. This sequence joins TRBV7-3 and TRBJ2-1, with D possibly TRBD2 on 5 matching bases. V dropped 6 bases and J dropped 9 bases, with 12 bases sitting between them. The CDR3 has 12 amino acids. Germline V gene sequence: CDR1 SGHTA, CDR2 FQGTGA. CDR3 protein: CASREADGEQFF. In DNA form, the CDR3 reads TGTGCCAGCAGGGAGGCAGACGGTGAGCAGTTCTTC.

The chain is built from TRBV29-1 and TRBJ1-1; D is undetermined. CDR3 length: 14 amino acids. The germline V gene encodes CDR1 SQVTM and CDR2 ANQGSEA. With 4 bases removed from V and 1 base from J, the gap between germline ends came to 13 bases. CDR3 sequence (DNA): TGCAGCGTTGTAAACAAACTGACGAACACTGAAGCTTTCTTT. Protein product: CSVVNKLTNTEAFF.

A remark on this clone: Other DNA sequences within the sample encode an identical CDR3. The J gene is TRBJ1-5, the V gene TRBV30; D gene uncertain. Germline V lookup: CDR1 GTSNPN, CDR2 SVGIG (reference sequence). This CDR3 is 13 amino acids long. V lost 0 bases to trimming and J lost 3 bases, with 6 bases between them. The CDR3 DNA sequence: TGTGCCTGGAGTGTCGATTCCAATCAGCCCCAGCATTTT. Translation: CAWSVDSNQPQHF.

This clone has just a few counts. The V gene is TRBV6-1, the J gene TRBJ1-3; D is ambiguous. The germline CDR1 and CDR2 sequences are MNHNS and SASEGT. Trimming shortened V by 4 bases and J by 0 bases, and 10 bases separated the two germline ends. The CDR3 is made up of 15 amino acids. CDR3 in amino acids: CASSVSGTSGNTIYF. The CDR3 nucleotides are TGTGCCAGCAGTGTATCAGGAACCTCTGGAAACACCATATATTTT.

This clone has just a few counts. The genes are TRBV19 and TRBJ2-1, with D tentatively TRBD2 (6 bases). CDR1 is LNHDA, CDR2 SQIVND, per germline (reference sequence). With 6 bases removed from V and 7 bases from J, the gap between germline ends came to 13 bases. CDR3 length: 13 amino acids. The CDR3 is CASSTGTLNEQFF. The DNA for the CDR3 is TGTGCCAGTAGCACCGGGACTCTGAATGAGCAGTTCTTC.